This TCR beta chain derives from a study of blood T cell repertoires in COVID-19. CDR1 is SGHTA and CDR2 is FQGNSA in the germline V gene. CDR3 length: 13 amino acids. Trimming shortened V by 6 bases and J by 0 bases, and 7 bases separated the two germline ends. Original methodology: Amplifying reference gene primers gave estimates of nucleated cell counts. Sequencing was performed with immunoSEQ multiplex PCR; in TCRdb, only in-frame clones are kept and a portion is missing. That table is the source of V, J and clone size, and D and trimming were worked out from the DNA. The table lists more than 250,000 clones, 87% of them singletons.

The sample comprised peripheral blood. This sequence joins TRBV7-2 and TRBJ2-3; D might be TRBD1 (5 bases). This TCR was sampled from a man aged 50-59 years with active or convalescent COVID-19. The CDR3 loop is CASRQGSTDTQYF. The CDR3 nucleotides are TGTGCCAGCAGGCAGGGAAGCACAGATACGCAGTATTTT.